This TCR beta chain was observed in a study of blood T cells in healthy people across ages. Points from the study as a whole: Estimates of total diversity, which came from one million sequenced T cells, were considered to be underestimates.

The authors ran a second PCR of 7 to 11 cycles using a sample-barcoded 5' primer and a J-beta primer mix. TCRdb reanalysed the 5' RACE reads using MiXCR and keeps one entry per CDR3 protein. The sample includes about 1.6 million distinct CDR3 sequences, 30% to 40% of them seen just once. A note on this clonotype: Its antigen is unknown.

Germline CDR1 SEHNR, CDR2 FQNEAQ (reference sequence). V lost 7 bases to trimming and J lost 6 bases, with 14 bases between them. The CDR3 has 13 amino acids. The gene calls are TRBV7-9 and TRBJ2-3; no clear D gene. The clonotype comes from a young woman in good health. The sequencing sample was made of blood. The CDR3 here is CASTPKAVDTQYF. The CDR3 DNA sequence: TGTGCCAGCACCCCCAAGGCAGTTGATACGCAGTATTTT.